This TCR beta chain was captured in a study of cytomegalovirus exposure and HLA in healthy donors. The PCR used 60 Vbeta and 13 Jbeta primers. The method was immunoSEQ multiplex PCR; TCRdb's version includes in-frame clones alone and lacks a portion of them. The top ten hold about 1.5% of the sample, which has 150,000 to 200,000 clones, 82% seen once. This clonotype originated in a man aged 40-55 years in good health and CMV-seronegative. Sequencing was carried out using PBMCs.

CDR3 protein: CASGPQGLAHYNEQFF. CDR3 nucleotide sequence: TGTGCCAGCGGACCCCAGGGACTAGCGCACTACAATGAGCAGTTCTTC. The chain joins TRBV27 to TRBJ2-1; TRBD2 matches at 10 bases. The CDR3 is made up of 16 amino acids. V shed 8 bases and J 3 bases; nucleotides not matched to a gene: 10. The germline CDR1 and CDR2 sequences are MNHEY and SMNVEV (reference sequence).